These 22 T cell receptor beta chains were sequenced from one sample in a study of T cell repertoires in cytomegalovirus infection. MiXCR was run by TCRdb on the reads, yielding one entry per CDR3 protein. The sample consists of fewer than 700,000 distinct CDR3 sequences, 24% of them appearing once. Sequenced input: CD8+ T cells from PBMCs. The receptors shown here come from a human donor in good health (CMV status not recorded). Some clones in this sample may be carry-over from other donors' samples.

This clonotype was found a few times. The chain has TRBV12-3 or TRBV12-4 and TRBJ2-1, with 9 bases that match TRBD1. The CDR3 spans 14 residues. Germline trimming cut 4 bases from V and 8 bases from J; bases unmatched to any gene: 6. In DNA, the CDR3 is TGTGCCAGCAGTTCGTGGGACAGGGAGTATGAGCAGTTCTTC. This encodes CASSSWDREYEQFF.

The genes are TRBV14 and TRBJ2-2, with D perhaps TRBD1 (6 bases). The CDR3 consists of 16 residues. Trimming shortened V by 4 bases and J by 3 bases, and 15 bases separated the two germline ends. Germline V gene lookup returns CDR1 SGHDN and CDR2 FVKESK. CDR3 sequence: CASSPLAQGYTGELFF. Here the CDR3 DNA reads TGTGCCAGCAGCCCCCTTGCGCAGGGGTACACCGGGGAGCTGTTTTTT.

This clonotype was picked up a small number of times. The CDR3 sequence: CASSLAVHTGELFF. Here the CDR3 DNA reads TGTGCCAGCAGTTTAGCAGTTCACACCGGGGAGCTGTTTTTT. The chain links TRBV28 to TRBJ2-2; no firm D call. CDR1 is MDHEN and CDR2 is SYDVKM in the germline V gene. The CDR3 runs 14 residues. V was clipped by 2 bases and J by 3 bases, with 7 bases between them.

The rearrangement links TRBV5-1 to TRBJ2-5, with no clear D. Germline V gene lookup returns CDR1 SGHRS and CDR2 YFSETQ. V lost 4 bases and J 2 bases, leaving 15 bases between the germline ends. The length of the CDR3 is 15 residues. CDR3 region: CASSGSAGAQETQYF. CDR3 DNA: TGCGCCAGCAGCGGATCGGCCGGAGCTCAAGAGACCCAGTACTTC.

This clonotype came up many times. Written as DNA, the CDR3 is TGTGCCAGCAGAGGGGAAGAGGACCTCTATGGCTACACCTTC. This sequence encodes CASRGEEDLYGYTF. The V and J genes are TRBV7-6 and TRBJ1-2; D is possibly TRBD1 (5 bases). CDR3 length: 14 amino acids. Germline V CDR1 and CDR2: SGHVS, FNYEAQ. The V and J ends lost 6 bases and 4 bases respectively, with 15 bases between them.

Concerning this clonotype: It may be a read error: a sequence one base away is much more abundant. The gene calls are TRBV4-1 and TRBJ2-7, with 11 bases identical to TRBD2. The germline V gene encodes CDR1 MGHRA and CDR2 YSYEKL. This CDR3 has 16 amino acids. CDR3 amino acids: CVSSQDRLAGSYEQYF. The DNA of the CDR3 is TGCGTCAGCAGCCAAGATCGACTAGCGGGGTCCTACGAGCAGTACTTC.

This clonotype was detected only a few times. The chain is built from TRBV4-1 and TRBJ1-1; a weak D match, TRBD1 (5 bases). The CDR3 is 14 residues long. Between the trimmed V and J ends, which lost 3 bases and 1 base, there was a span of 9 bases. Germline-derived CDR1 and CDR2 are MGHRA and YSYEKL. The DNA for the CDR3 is TGCGCCAGCAGCCAGGAGGGGACGAACACTGAAGCTTTCTTT. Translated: CASSQEGTNTEAFF.

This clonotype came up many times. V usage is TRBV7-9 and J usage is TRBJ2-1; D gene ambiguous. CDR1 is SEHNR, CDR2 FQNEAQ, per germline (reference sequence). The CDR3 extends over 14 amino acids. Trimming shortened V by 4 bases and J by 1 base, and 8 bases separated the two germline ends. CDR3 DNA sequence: TGTGCCAGCAGCTCGAGAGAGTCCTACAATGAGCAGTTCTTC. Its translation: CASSSRESYNEQFF.

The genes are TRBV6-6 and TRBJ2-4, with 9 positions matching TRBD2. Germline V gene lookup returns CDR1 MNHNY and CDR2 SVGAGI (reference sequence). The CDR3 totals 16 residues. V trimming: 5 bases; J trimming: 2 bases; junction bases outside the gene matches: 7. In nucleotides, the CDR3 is TGTGCCAGCAGTCCCTGGCGGGGGGGTACCAAAAACATTCAGTACTTC. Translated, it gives CASSPWRGGTKNIQYF.

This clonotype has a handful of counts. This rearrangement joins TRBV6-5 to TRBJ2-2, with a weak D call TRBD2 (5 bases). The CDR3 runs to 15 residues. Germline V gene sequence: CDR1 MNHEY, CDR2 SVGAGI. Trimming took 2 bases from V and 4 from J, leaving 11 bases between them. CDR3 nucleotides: TGTGCCAGCAGTTACCCAAGTGGAGGCACCGGGGAGCTGTTTTTT. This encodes CASSYPSGGTGELFF.

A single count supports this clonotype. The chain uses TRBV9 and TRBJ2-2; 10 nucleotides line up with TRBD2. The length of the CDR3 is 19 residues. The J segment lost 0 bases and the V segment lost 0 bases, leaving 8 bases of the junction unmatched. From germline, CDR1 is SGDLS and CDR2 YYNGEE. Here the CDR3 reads CASSVGGLAGVSNTGELFF. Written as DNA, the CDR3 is TGTGCCAGCAGCGTAGGTGGTCTAGCGGGGGTTTCGAACACCGGGGAGCTGTTTTTT. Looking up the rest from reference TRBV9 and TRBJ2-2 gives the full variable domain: DSGVTQTPKHLITATGQRVTLRCSPRSGDLSVYWYQQSLDQGLQFLIQYYNGEERAKGNILERFSAQQFPDLHSELNLSSLELGDSALYFCASSVGGLAGVSNTGELFFGEGSRLTVL.

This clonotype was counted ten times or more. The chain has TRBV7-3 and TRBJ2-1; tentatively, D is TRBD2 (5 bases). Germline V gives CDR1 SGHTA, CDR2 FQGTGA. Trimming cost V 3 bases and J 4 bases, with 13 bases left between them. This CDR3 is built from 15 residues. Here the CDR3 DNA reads TGTGCCAGCAGCTTCAATCTAGCATCTTACAATGAGCAGTTCTTC. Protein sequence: CASSFNLASYNEQFF.

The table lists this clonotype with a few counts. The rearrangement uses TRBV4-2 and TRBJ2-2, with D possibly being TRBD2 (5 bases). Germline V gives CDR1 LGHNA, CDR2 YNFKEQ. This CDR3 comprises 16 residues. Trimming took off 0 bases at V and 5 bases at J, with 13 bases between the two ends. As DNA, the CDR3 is TGTGCCAGCAGCCAAGAAGCAGAGGGCAGGACCGGGGAGCTGTTTTTT. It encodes CASSQEAEGRTGELFF.

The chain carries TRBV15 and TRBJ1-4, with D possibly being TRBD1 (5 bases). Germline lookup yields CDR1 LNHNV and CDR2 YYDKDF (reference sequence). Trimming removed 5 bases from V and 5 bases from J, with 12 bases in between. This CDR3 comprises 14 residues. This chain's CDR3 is CATSRAGPNEKLFF. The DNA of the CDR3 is TGTGCCACCAGCCGTGCGGGACCAAATGAAAAACTGTTTTTT. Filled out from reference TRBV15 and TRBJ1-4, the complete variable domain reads DAMVIQNPRYQVTQFGKPVTLSCSQTLNHNVMYWYQQKSSQAPKLLFHYYDKDFNNEADTPDNFQSRRPNTSFCFLDIRSPGLGDTAMYLCATSRAGPNEKLFFGSGTQLSVL.

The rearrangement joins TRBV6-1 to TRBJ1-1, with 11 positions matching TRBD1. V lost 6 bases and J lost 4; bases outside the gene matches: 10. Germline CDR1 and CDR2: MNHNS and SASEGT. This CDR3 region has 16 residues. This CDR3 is CASSTGTGGFLTEAFF. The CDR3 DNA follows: TGTGCCAGCAGCACCGGGACAGGGGGTTTCCTCACTGAAGCTTTCTTT.

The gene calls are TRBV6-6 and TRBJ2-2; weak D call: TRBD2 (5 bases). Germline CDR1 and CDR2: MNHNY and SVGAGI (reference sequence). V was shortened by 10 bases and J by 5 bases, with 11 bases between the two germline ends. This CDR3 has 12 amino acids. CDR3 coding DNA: TGTGCCATTGGACTTACAACCGGGGAGCTGTTTTTT. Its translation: CAIGLTTGELFF.

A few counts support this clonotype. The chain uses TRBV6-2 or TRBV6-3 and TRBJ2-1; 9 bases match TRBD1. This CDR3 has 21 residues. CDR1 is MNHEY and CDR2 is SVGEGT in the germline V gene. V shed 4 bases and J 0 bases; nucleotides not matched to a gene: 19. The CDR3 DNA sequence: TGTGCCAGCAGTTCCCCCCTAACAGGGGGCGAAATTGGGGGCTCCTACAATGAGCAGTTCTTC. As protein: CASSSPLTGGEIGGSYNEQFF.

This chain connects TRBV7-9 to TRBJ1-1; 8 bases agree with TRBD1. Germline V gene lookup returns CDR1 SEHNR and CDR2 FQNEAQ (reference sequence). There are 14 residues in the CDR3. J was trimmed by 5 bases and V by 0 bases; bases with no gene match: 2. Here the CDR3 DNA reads TGTGCCAGCAGCTTAGCGCAGGGGGCTACTGAAGCTTTCTTT. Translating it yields CASSLAQGATEAFF. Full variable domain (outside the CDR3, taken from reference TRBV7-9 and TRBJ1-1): DTGVSQNPRHKITKRGQNVTFRCDPISEHNRLYWYRQTLGQGPEFLTYFQNEAQLEKSRLLSDRFSAERPKGSFSTLEIQRTEQGDSAMYLCASSLAQGATEAFFGQGTRLTVV.

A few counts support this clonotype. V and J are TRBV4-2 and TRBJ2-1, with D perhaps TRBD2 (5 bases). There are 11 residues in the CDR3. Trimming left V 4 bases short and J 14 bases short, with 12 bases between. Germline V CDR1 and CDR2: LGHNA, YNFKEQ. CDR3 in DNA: TGTGCCAGCAGCCGCGACACCGGGAAGTTCTTC. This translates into CASSRDTGKFF.

In DNA form, the CDR3 reads TGTGCCAGCAGCTCCCGGCGAAATGCAACTAATGAAAAACTGTTTTTT. It codes for CASSSRRNATNEKLFF. The genes are TRBV7-9 and TRBJ1-4; D gene uncertain. V was pared by 4 bases and J by 0 bases, with 12 bases between. The V gene's germline CDR1 is SEHNR and CDR2 FQNEAQ (reference sequence). The CDR3 loop spans 16 amino acids.

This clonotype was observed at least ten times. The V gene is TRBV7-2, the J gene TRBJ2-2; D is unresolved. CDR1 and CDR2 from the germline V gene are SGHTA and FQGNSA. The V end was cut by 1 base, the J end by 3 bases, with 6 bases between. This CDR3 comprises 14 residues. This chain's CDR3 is CASSLVGDTGELFF. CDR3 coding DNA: TGTGCCAGCAGCTTAGTTGGGGACACCGGGGAGCTGTTTTTT.

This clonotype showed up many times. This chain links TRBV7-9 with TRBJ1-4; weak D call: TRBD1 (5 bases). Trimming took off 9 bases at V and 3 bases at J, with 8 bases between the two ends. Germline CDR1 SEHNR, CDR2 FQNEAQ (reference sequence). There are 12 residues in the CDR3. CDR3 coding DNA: TGTGCCAGTACGGGGGCTAATGAAAAACTGTTTTTT. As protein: CASTGANEKLFF.